One sample yielded the 4 T cell receptor beta chains listed below, sequenced in a study of blood T cells in healthy people across ages (dated by TCRdb to the mid-2010s). Libraries came from 5' RACE. The data were produced on an Illumina HiSeq 2500. A second PCR of roughly 7 to 11 cycles was performed with a sample-barcoded 5' primer and a J-beta primer mix. TCRdb applied fastp at Q25 and MiXCR to the public reads, then kept only in-frame beta chains. Each CDR3 protein appears once, grouped with its most common genes and DNA. For this sample the table gives 700,000 to 1,000,000 distinct CDR3 sequences, of which around 42% were detected only once. The top ten clonotypes cover approximately 19% of the sample. Sequencing was done on a sample of blood. All receptors derive from a man aged 55 to 70 in good health.

J is TRBJ2-7 and V is TRBV10-3; 9 nucleotides align to TRBD1. Trimming cost V 4 bases and J 7 bases; bases outside gene matches: 11. From germline, CDR1 is ENHRY and CDR2 SYGVKD. This CDR3 is 15 amino acids long. In DNA form, the CDR3 reads TGTGCCATCAGTGTGGGACAGGGTATCTACAATGAGCAGTACTTC. Protein sequence: CAISVGQGIYNEQYF.

As regards this clonotype: Sequence at one end of the junction differs from germline and may be a read error. In nucleotides, the CDR3 is TGTGCCGGCAGCGTGGATTTGGTCCCTACAGCCAACGAGCAGTACTTC. This encodes CAGSVDLVPTANEQYF. The chain carries TRBV9 and TRBJ2-7, with no clear D. The germline CDR1 and CDR2 sequences are SGDLS and YYNGEE. CDR3 length equals 16 residues.

V gene TRBV6-1 combines with J gene TRBJ1-1; 8 bases align to TRBD1. V lost 7 bases to trimming and J lost 1 base; unmatched junction nucleotides: 5. The CDR3 covers 14 residues. Germline V CDR1 and CDR2: MNHNS, SASEGT. CDR3 sequence (DNA): TGTGCCAGCACCTTTGGGACAGGGAACACTGAAGCTTTCTTT. Protein: CASTFGTGNTEAFF.

The chain is built from TRBV6-6 and TRBJ2-7; 8 bases line up with TRBD1. Germline V gene data show CDR1 as MNHNY and CDR2 as SVGAGI (reference sequence). This CDR3 contains 14 residues. Trimming cost V 6 bases and J 0 bases; bases outside gene matches: 4. The CDR3 DNA follows: TGTGCCAGCAGGACAGGGGCAAGCTCCTACGAGCAGTACTTC. Translation gives CASRTGASSYEQYF.